This T cell receptor beta chain was identified during a study of T cells expressing NK-cell markers. About the study: It was sorted CD3+CD56-NKG2C+, CD3+CD56+NKG2C- and CD3+CD56+NKG2C+ T cells that provided the TCR beta repertoires.

With the 5' RACE reads reprocessed, TCRdb shows one record per CDR3 protein and no DNA. The sample has a few hundred thousand distinct CDR3 sequences. Looked up from germline, CDR1 is MNHEY and CDR2 is SVGEGT. This CDR3 region has 17 residues. This chain uses TRBV6-2 or TRBV6-3 with TRBJ2-4; TCRdb's D gene call, TRBD2, goes unchecked for lack of DNA. The source of this sequence is a man aged 18 to 69 in good health. The specimen sequenced was blood T cells: a sorted CD56 or NKG2C T cell subset, CD4+ or CD8+ T cells, or bulk PBMC T cells (not recorded which). The CDR3: CASSTSGTSGAKNIQYF.